This TCR beta chain was found in a study of T cells expressing NK-cell markers. Looking at the study overall: It was sorted CD3+CD56+NKG2C+, CD3+CD56+NKG2C- and CD3+CD56-NKG2C+ T cells that supplied the TCR beta repertoires. The sequencing cohort of eight donors included seven HCMV-seropositive individuals and one seronegative individual.

With the 5' RACE reads reprocessed, TCRdb shows one record per CDR3 protein and no DNA. The sample's table shows approximately 110,000 distinct CDR3 sequences. CDR1 is MGHRA, CDR2 YSYEKL, per germline. The CDR3 runs to 16 residues. Note on this clonotype: Its antigen is as yet unknown.

Study observations and caveats: Once again these clonotypes came out on top in the CD3+CD56-NKG2C+ fraction of four donors. Expanded NKG2C+ T cell clones had unclear HCMV specificity.

The rearrangement links TRBV4-1 to TRBJ2-1. Sequenced sample: blood T cells: a sorted CD56 or NKG2C T cell subset, CD4+ or CD8+ T cells, or bulk PBMC T cells (not recorded which). The receptor was derived from a woman between 18 and 75 years old in good health. CDR3 in amino acids: CASSQDSGGSYNERFF.